A single sample gave rise to the 30 T cell receptor beta chains below, sequenced in a study of blood T cells in healthy people across ages. Alongside a J-beta primer mix, a sample-barcoded 5' primer served in a second PCR lasting about 6 to 11 cycles. TCRdb re-called the 5' RACE reads with MiXCR, one entry per CDR3 protein. The sample has fewer than 750,000 distinct CDR3 sequences, more than 45% seen once. Sample: blood. Receptor source: an elderly woman in good health.

This clonotype was recorded at least ten times. The V gene is TRBV29-1, the J gene TRBJ2-1; weak D call: TRBD1 (6 bases). The CDR3 runs to 14 residues. CDR1 is SQVTM and CDR2 is ANQGSEA in the germline V gene. V lost 1 base and J 4 bases, leaving 11 bases between the germline ends. CDR3 region: CSVEGGQAYNEQFF. The CDR3 nucleotides are TGCAGCGTTGAAGGGGGGCAGGCTTACAATGAGCAGTTCTTC.

The chain links TRBV6-5 to TRBJ1-6; TRBD1 matches at 11 bases. Germline lookup yields CDR1 MNHEY and CDR2 SVGAGI. The CDR3 runs 15 residues. V gave up 6 bases and J gave up 6 bases; unmatched junction bases: 4. In DNA, the CDR3 is TGTGCCAGCAGAACCGGGACAGGGGGTAATTCACCCCTCCACTTT. The encoded protein is CASRTGTGGNSPLHF.

Regarding this clonotype: A single base separates this from a much larger clone, so it may be a read error. The chain joins TRBV3-1 to TRBJ2-7, with TRBD2 matching over 7 bases. The CDR3 extends over 15 amino acids. Germline loops: CDR1 LGHDT, CDR2 YNNKEL (reference sequence). V lost 8 bases and J lost 4; bases outside the gene matches: 14. In nucleotides, the CDR3 is TGTGCCAGCCAAAGGGCTGGCGGGAGTCCGTACGAGCAGTACTTC. It specifies CASQRAGGSPYEQYF.

The sample holds many counts of this clonotype. This chain joins TRBV5-1 and TRBJ2-4; D remains ambiguous. The CDR3 runs to 15 residues. Germline V lookup: CDR1 SGHRS, CDR2 YFSETQ. V lost 3 bases to trimming and J lost 1 base, with 11 bases between them. The CDR3 DNA follows: TGCGCCAGCAGCTCGGGTGGAACCGCCAAAAACATTCAGTACTTC. As protein: CASSSGGTAKNIQYF. Looking up the rest from reference TRBV5-1 and TRBJ2-4 gives the full variable domain: KAGVTQTPRYLIKTRGQQVTLSCSPISGHRSVSWYQQTPGQGLQFLFEYFSETQRNKGNFPGRFSGRQFSNSRSEMNVSTLELGDSALYLCASSSGGTAKNIQYFGAGTRLSVL.

This chain connects TRBV5-1 to TRBJ2-3, with a weak D call TRBD2 (5 bases). Germline V gene lookup returns CDR1 SGHRS and CDR2 YFSETQ. The V gene lost 0 bases and the J gene lost 0 bases, with 11 bases spanning the gap. This CDR3 has 16 residues. The CDR3 here is CASSLGELVSTDTQYF. DNA for the CDR3: TGCGCCAGCAGCTTGGGTGAACTAGTTAGCACAGATACGCAGTATTTT.

A note on this clonotype: It may be a read error: a sequence one base away is much more abundant. This chain connects TRBV7-9 to TRBJ1-6; possible D gene TRBD1, 5 bases. CDR3 length: 14 amino acids. Germline V gives CDR1 SEHNR, CDR2 FQNEAQ (reference sequence). Deletions cut 3 bases from V and 7 bases from J, with 10 bases between. For the CDR3, the DNA is TGTGCCAGCAGCTTGACAGTTGTAAATTCACCCCTCCACTTT. Translation: CASSLTVVNSPLHF.

This clonotype showed up many times. The CDR3 nucleotides are TGCGCCAGCAGCTTGGGTCGAGGCTGGGGGGCCATGATTACCGGGGAGCTGTTTTTT. Translation gives CASSLGRGWGAMITGELFF. The chain employs TRBV5-1 and TRBJ2-2; D might be TRBD1 or TRBD2, each matching 6 bases. CDR3 length: 19 residues. Germline CDR1 and CDR2: SGHRS and YFSETQ. The ends were cut back, 0 bases at V and 5 bases at J, with 23 bases in the middle.

The chain employs TRBV6-2 or TRBV6-3 and TRBJ2-3, with D tentatively TRBD1 (6 bases). CDR1 MNHEY and CDR2 SVGEGT come from the germline V gene. This CDR3 is 13 amino acids long. V shed 0 bases and J shed 12 bases, with 13 bases lying between them. The CDR3 protein is CASSYSLDRSQYF. CDR3 nucleotide sequence: TGTGCCAGCAGTTACTCACTGGACAGATCACAGTATTTT.

The chain combines TRBV20-1 with TRBJ2-3; TRBD2 aligns across 9 bases. The CDR3 has 14 residues. Unmatched junction bases numbered 6, after V lost 5 bases and J lost 3 bases. Germline CDR1 DFQATT, CDR2 SNEGSKA (reference sequence). CDR3 DNA: TGCAGTGCTTACAGGGCGGGGGGGACAGATACGCAGTATTTT. This gives the protein CSAYRAGGTDTQYF.

The chain has TRBV7-9 and TRBJ2-1; a weak D match, TRBD2 (6 bases). In germline, CDR1 is SEHNR, CDR2 FQNEAQ (reference sequence). Trimming cost V 3 bases and J 7 bases, with 13 bases left between them. The CDR3 has 14 residues. The CDR3 loop reads CASSFGTLANEQFF. DNA for the CDR3: TGTGCCAGCAGCTTCGGGACTCTGGCGAATGAGCAGTTCTTC.

This clonotype was picked up many times. The V gene is TRBV12-3 or TRBV12-4, the J gene TRBJ2-1, with TRBD2 matching 8 bases. The CDR3 is 15 residues long. V lost 5 bases and J lost 5; bases outside the gene matches: 8. CDR3 nucleotide sequence: TGTGCCAGCAGTGACGGGGGGGTCACCCACAATGAGCAGTTCTTC. Translated, it gives CASSDGGVTHNEQFF.

The V gene is TRBV9, the J gene TRBJ2-5; maybe TRBD1 (6 bases). TRBJ2-7 matches the DNA end more closely, so the J call is doubtful. The length of the CDR3 is 14 residues. In germline, CDR1 is SGDLS, CDR2 YYNGEE. CDR3 residues: CASSGVEGGYEQYF. In DNA, the CDR3 is TGTGCCAGCAGCGGGGTGGAAGGGGGCTACGAGCAGTACTTC.

The V gene is TRBV29-1, the J gene TRBJ2-5; 12 bases line up with TRBD2. The CDR3 runs 16 residues. CDR1 and CDR2 from the germline V gene are SQVTM and ANQGSEA. V trimming: 6 bases; J trimming: 0 bases; junction bases outside the gene matches: 8. This chain's CDR3 is CSVGGLAGHYQETQYF. The CDR3 nucleotides are TGCAGCGTAGGCGGACTAGCGGGACATTACCAAGAGACCCAGTACTTC.

The chain has TRBV28 and TRBJ2-2, with 9 bases aligning to TRBD1. Germline V gene sequence: CDR1 MDHEN, CDR2 SYDVKM. The V and J ends lost 3 bases and 5 bases, in that order; junction bases with no gene match: 7. CDR3 length: 16 amino acids. This CDR3 is CASSFAPGQGTGELFF. The CDR3 DNA is TGTGCCAGCAGTTTTGCCCCAGGACAGGGGACCGGGGAGCTGTTTTTT.

V usage is TRBV4-3 and J usage is TRBJ2-1, with D unclear. V was trimmed by 0 bases and J by 10 bases, leaving 10 bases between them. The length of the CDR3 is 13 residues. Germline CDR1 LGHNA, CDR2 YSLEER. CDR3 bases: TGCGCCAGCAGCCAAGATAGGCCCCCCGAGCAGTTCTTC. As protein: CASSQDRPPEQFF.

For this clonotype: This may arise from a read error, as a much more abundant clone is one base away. V gene TRBV4-1 combines with J gene TRBJ1-2, with a weak D call TRBD1 (5 bases). The CDR3 length is 14 residues. Germline CDR1 and CDR2: MGHRA and YSYEKL. Trimming removed 1 base at V and 6 bases at J, with 12 bases between. The CDR3 nucleotides read TGCGCCAGCAGCCAAGTGGGGCCGTCCGATGGCTACACCTTC. This translates into CASSQVGPSDGYTF.

The chain carries TRBV5-6 and TRBJ2-5, with D tentatively TRBD1 or TRBD2 (6 bases each). Per germline, CDR1 SGHDT and CDR2 YYEEEE. CDR3 length: 15 residues. Trimming shortened V by 2 bases and J by 11 bases, and 22 bases separated the two germline ends. The DNA for the CDR3 is TGTGCCAGCAGCTTCGGGGGCGGGGTGGGTAATGAGCAGTACTTC. Translating gives CASSFGGGVGNEQYF.

J is TRBJ2-1 and V is TRBV30; maybe TRBD1 (6 bases). Germline CDR1 is GTSNPN and CDR2 is SVGIG (reference sequence). The CDR3 is 13 amino acids. V dropped 3 bases and J dropped 3 bases, with 9 bases sitting between them. The CDR3 loop reads CAWSTGIYNEQFF. For the CDR3, the DNA is TGTGCCTGGAGCACAGGGATCTACAATGAGCAGTTCTTC.

At least ten counts were recorded for this clonotype. CDR3 coding DNA: TGCAGTGCTAGAGATTTTGGCTACGAGCAGTACTTC. Its protein product is CSARDFGYEQYF. The chain links TRBV20-1 to TRBJ2-7; D remains ambiguous. With 0 bases removed from V and 3 bases from J, the gap between germline ends came to 6 bases. Germline assignment: CDR1 DFQATT and CDR2 SNEGSKA (reference sequence). The CDR3 covers 12 residues.

The chain combines TRBV3-1 with TRBJ1-6, with D uncertain. V was pared by 8 bases and J by 4 bases, with 15 bases between. CDR1 is LGHDT, CDR2 YNNKEL, per germline (reference sequence). This CDR3 comprises 15 residues. In DNA form, the CDR3 reads TGTGCCAGCGAGAGGAGGTCCGATTATAATTCACCCCTCCACTTT. Residues: CASERRSDYNSPLHF.

The J gene is TRBJ2-5, the V gene TRBV2, with 9 bases fitting TRBD2. This CDR3 spans 16 amino acids. Germline V gene lookup returns CDR1 SNHLY and CDR2 FYNNEI. After removal of 1 base from V and 4 bases from J, the junction contained 7 bases not matched to a gene. The CDR3 region is CASSEVGLAPGETQYF. CDR3 DNA: TGTGCCAGCAGTGAAGTGGGACTAGCCCCGGGAGAGACCCAGTACTTC.

The V and J genes are TRBV5-1 and TRBJ2-7; D might be TRBD1 (6 bases). CDR3 length equals 14 residues. From germline, CDR1 is SGHRS and CDR2 YFSETQ. Trimming stripped 1 base from V and 7 bases from J, with 15 bases between. CDR3 sequence reads: CASSLTGWWDEQYF. The CDR3 nucleotides are TGCGCCAGCAGCTTGACAGGGTGGTGGGATGAGCAGTACTTC.

Worth noting for this clonotype: It may be a read error: a sequence one base away is much more abundant. V is TRBV7-9 and J is TRBJ2-7, with D possibly being TRBD1 or TRBD2 (5 bases each). Trimming took 4 bases from V and 4 from J, leaving 14 bases between them. Germline values: CDR1 SEHNR, CDR2 FQNEAQ (reference sequence). CDR3 length: 14 residues. The CDR3 DNA reads as TGTGCCAGCAGCTCCGGGACCATAATTTACGAGCAGTACTTC. It translates to CASSSGTIIYEQYF.

The sample holds a few counts of this clonotype. The chain carries TRBV5-6 and TRBJ1-2; D might be TRBD1 (6 bases). V gave up 5 bases and J gave up 4 bases, with 15 bases separating them. This CDR3 region has 14 residues. Germline CDR1 SGHDT, CDR2 YYEEEE. The CDR3 DNA follows: TGTGCCAGCAGGACCCAGGGGCGCGGCTATGGCTACACCTTC. The encoded protein is CASRTQGRGYGYTF.

This chain connects TRBV2 to TRBJ2-4, with D possibly TRBD2 on 5 matching bases. The J call is doubtful: the DNA matches TRBJ2-7 better. This CDR3 spans 15 amino acids. Germline loops: CDR1 SNHLY, CDR2 FYNNEI. The CDR3 loop is CASSDALASLYEQYF. CDR3 sequence (DNA): TGTGCCAGCAGTGACGCGTTAGCGTCTCTCTACGAGCAGTACTTC.

In its sample, this clonotype was seen a few times. The chain carries TRBV7-2 and TRBJ2-1, with D hard to call. The V end was cut by 5 bases, the J end by 6 bases, with 11 bases between. CDR1 and CDR2 (germline): SGHTA, FQGNSA. This CDR3 region has 13 residues. For the CDR3, the DNA is TGTGCCAGCAGCCCTAATCTCGCCAATGAGCAGTTCTTC. Translating it yields CASSPNLANEQFF.

Only a few counts were recorded for this clonotype. The gene calls are TRBV30 and TRBJ2-1; 8 bases are shared with TRBD2. From germline, CDR1 is GTSNPN and CDR2 SVGIG (reference sequence). The CDR3 is made up of 14 amino acids. J gave up 5 bases and V 0 bases, and 3 bases lay outside the gene matches. Here the CDR3 reads CAWSVLAENNEQFF. The CDR3, as DNA: TGTGCCTGGAGTGTACTAGCGGAAAACAATGAGCAGTTCTTC.

This clonotype was recorded a few times. The chain is built from TRBV7-9 and TRBJ2-3, with no clear D. Germline V gene sequence: CDR1 SEHNR, CDR2 FQNEAQ (reference sequence). V lost 0 bases and J 6 bases, leaving 13 bases between the germline ends. The CDR3 spans 15 residues. DNA for the CDR3: TGTGCCAGCAGCTTAGCGACAACCTCGCCGGATACGCAGTATTTT. Translated, it gives CASSLATTSPDTQYF. Full variable domain (remainder filled in from reference TRBV7-9 and TRBJ2-3): DTGVSQNPRHKITKRGQNVTFRCDPISEHNRLYWYRQTLGQGPEFLTYFQNEAQLEKSRLLSDRFSAERPKGSFSTLEIQRTEQGDSAMYLCASSLATTSPDTQYFGPGTRLTVL.

Many counts were recorded for this clonotype. The CDR3 nucleotides are TGTGCCAGCAGCTTAGTTGGTACCATTTACGAGCAGTACTTC. This codes for CASSLVGTIYEQYF. The chain is built from TRBV11-2 and TRBJ2-7; no clear D gene. Germline CDR1 SGHAT, CDR2 FQNNGV. The CDR3 is 14 residues long. The V and J ends lost 1 base and 4 bases respectively, with 11 bases between them.

This clonotype has a single count. The junction and the germline gene differ at one end; a read error may be behind it. The chain is built from TRBV9 and TRBJ2-3; D is uncertain. Germline V gene sequence: CDR1 SGDLS, CDR2 YYNGEE. This CDR3 contains 14 residues. CDR3 coding DNA: TGTGCCAGCAGCAATCCCCCTGCCACAGATACGCGGTATTTT. As protein: CASSNPPATDTRYF.